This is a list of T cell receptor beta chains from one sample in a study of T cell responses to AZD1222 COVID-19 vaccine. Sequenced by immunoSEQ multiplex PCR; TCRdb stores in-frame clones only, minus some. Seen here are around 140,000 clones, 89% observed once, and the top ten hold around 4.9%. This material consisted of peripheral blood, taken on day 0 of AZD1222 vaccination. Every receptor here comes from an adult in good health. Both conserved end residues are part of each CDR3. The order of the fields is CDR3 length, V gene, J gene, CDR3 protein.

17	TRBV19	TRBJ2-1	CASTREVAGGPGNEQFF
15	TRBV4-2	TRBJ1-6	CASSLGTGYESPLHF
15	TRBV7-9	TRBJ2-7	CASSLDGQAGDEQYF
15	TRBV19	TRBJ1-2	CATSLRTGGGYGYTF
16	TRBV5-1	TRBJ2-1	CASSFKIGAGGSEQFF
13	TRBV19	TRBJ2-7	CASSIGQYGEQYF
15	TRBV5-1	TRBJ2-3	CASSLAEGAADTQYF
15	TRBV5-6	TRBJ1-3	CASSLVRESGNTIYF
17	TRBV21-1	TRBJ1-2	CASSPKSETGTIYGYTF
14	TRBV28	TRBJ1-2	CASRKTQGAHGYTF
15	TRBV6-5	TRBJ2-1	CASRAGGTGGNEQFF
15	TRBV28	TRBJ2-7	CASSLLEGIVHEQYF
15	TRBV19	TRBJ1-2	CASSILSGPGTDYTF
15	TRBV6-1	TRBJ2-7	CASSEGTSGSYEQYF
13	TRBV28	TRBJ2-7	CASSPPRLPEQYF
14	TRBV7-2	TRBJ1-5	CASSLASGARPQHF
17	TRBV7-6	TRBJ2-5	CASSLVRQGALRETQYF
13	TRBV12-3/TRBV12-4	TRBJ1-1	CASSLEKGTEAFF
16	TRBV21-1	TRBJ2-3	CASSKVAGRPTDTQYF
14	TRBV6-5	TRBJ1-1	CASSLLNTNTEAFF
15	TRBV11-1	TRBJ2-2	CASSFSRDPPGELFF
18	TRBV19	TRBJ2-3	CASSSPRLAAGGTDTQYF
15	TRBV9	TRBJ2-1	CASSVSASGYNEQFF
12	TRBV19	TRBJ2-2	CASSDPGQGLFF
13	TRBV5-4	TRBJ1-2	CASSWGTGVGYTF